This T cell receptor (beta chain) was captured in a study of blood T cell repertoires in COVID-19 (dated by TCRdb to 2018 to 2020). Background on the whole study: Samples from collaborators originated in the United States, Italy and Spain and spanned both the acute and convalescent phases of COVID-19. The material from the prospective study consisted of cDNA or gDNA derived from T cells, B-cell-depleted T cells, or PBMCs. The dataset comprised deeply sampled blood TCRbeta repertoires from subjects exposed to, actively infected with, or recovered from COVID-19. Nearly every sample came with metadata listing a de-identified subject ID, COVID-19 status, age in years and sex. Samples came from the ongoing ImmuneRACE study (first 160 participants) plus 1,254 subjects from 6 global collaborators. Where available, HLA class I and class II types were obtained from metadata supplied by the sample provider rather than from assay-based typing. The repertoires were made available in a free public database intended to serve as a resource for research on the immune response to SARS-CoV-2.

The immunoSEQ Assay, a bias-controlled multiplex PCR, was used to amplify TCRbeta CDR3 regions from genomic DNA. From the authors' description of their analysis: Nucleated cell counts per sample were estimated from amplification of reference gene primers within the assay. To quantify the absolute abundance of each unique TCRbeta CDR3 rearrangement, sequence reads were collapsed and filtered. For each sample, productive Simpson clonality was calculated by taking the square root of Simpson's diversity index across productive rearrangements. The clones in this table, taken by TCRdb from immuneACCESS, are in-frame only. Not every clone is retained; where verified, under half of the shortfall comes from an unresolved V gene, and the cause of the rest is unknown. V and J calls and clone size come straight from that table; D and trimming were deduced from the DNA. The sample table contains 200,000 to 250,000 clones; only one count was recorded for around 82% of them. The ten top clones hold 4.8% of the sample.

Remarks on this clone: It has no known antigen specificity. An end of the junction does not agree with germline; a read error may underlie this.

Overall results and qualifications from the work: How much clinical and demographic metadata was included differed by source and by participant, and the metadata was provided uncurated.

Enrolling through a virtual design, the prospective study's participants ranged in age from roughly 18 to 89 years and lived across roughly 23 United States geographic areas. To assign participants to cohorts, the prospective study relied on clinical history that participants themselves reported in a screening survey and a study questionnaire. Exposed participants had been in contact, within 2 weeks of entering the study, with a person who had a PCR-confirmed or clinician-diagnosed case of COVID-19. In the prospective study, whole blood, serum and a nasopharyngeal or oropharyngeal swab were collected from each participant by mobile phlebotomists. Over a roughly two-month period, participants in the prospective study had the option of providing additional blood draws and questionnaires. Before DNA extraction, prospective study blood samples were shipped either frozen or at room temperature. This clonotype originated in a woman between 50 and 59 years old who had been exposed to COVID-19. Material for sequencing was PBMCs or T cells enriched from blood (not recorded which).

The CDR3 protein sequence reads: CASSSSGGHFVHF. The nucleotide sequence is TGTGCCAGCAGCTCCTCTGGGGGACACTTTGTGCATTTT. The V gene is TRBV7-2 and the J gene is TRBJ2-3; the best D guess is TRBD1, with 6 bases matching. The CDR3 goes from the cysteine to the phenylalanine over 13 residues. Only the CDR3 region is kept as DNA, spanning 39 bases read in frame from base 1. Taken from the germline V gene, the CDR1 and CDR2 loops are SGHTA and FQGNSA.